These 26 T cell receptor beta chains were sequenced from one sample in a study of chemoradiotherapy in HPV16-positive cancers. Clones were sequenced by immunoSEQ multiplex PCR, and TCRdb holds only the in-frame ones, with some missing. The sample carries roughly 5,600 clones, 75% to 85% recorded once. The specimen was tumor tissue, collected from a patient who underwent chemoradiotherapy. All receptors derive from a human donor with HPV-associated anogenital cancer.

As concerns this clone: The final CDR3 position lacks the conserved phenylalanine or tryptophan, pointing to a likely read error. Because the CDR3's place on the DNA is in doubt, the DNA is left out and the CDR3 is given as listed by TCRdb. The rearrangement links TRBV4-1 to TRBJ1-6; TRBD1 was called by the table and not checked on the DNA. The CDR3 is made up of 11 amino acids, end residues included. Per germline, CDR1 MGHRA and CDR2 YSYEKL. The chain's CDR3 is CASSQGGGTGV.

V is TRBV7-9 and J is TRBJ1-2, with D possibly matching TRBD1 (5 bases). V lost 5 bases and J 5 bases, leaving 15 bases between the germline ends. Germline lookup yields CDR1 SEHNR and CDR2 FQNEAQ (reference sequence). The CDR3 contains 14 residues. In DNA, the CDR3 is TGTGCCAGCAGCATAGTGGCAGGGTTATATGGCTACACCTTC. As protein: CASSIVAGLYGYTF.

The chain employs TRBV2 and TRBJ2-2, with 8 bases fitting TRBD1. CDR1 and CDR2 from the germline V gene are SNHLY and FYNNEI. V lost 6 bases to trimming and J lost 6 bases; unmatched junction nucleotides: 3. The CDR3 contains 13 residues. The CDR3 sequence: CASSPQGAGELFF. The DNA of the CDR3 is TGTGCCAGCAGCCCACAGGGGGCCGGGGAGCTGTTTTTT.

This sequence joins TRBV6-5 and TRBJ1-6, with 7 nucleotides matching TRBD1. The CDR3 covers 14 residues. Germline CDR1 MNHEY, CDR2 SVGAGI. The V segment lost 6 bases and the J segment 13 bases; nucleotides outside the gene matches: 12. The CDR3 spells CASSPGQMVGPLHF. The CDR3 DNA sequence: TGTGCCAGCAGCCCGGGACAGATGGTCGGGCCCCTCCACTTT.

V gene TRBV6-1 combines with J gene TRBJ1-1; D is uncertain. Trimming took 0 bases from V and 1 from J, leaving 6 bases between them. The CDR3 sequence is 14 residues long. Germline loops: CDR1 MNHNS, CDR2 SASEGT. In nucleotides, the CDR3 is TGTGCCAGCAGTGAAGCGGGGAAGAACACTGAAGCTTTCTTT. It codes for CASSEAGKNTEAFF.

This chain connects TRBV18 to TRBJ1-2, with TRBD1 identical over 7 bases. The germline V gene has CDR1 KGHSH and CDR2 LQKENI. This CDR3 is 16 amino acids long. J gave up 3 bases and V 4 bases, and 11 bases lay outside the gene matches. CDR3 in DNA: TGTGCCAGCTCACGAGAAAACAGGGGAATCCACTATGGCTACACCTTC. Its translation is CASSRENRGIHYGYTF.

The rearrangement links TRBV7-6 to TRBJ1-3; D uncertain. V shed 5 bases and J shed 0 bases, with 11 bases lying between them. Germline V gives CDR1 SGHVS, CDR2 FNYEAQ. This CDR3 is 15 amino acids long. CDR3 protein: CASSLDVRSGNTIYF. CDR3 DNA: TGTGCCAGCAGCCTCGACGTCCGCTCTGGAAACACCATATATTTT.

V gene TRBV5-8 combines with J gene TRBJ2-5; 12 bases fit TRBD2. The CDR3 is 16 amino acids. Germline values: CDR1 SGHTS, CDR2 YDEGEE. V was clipped by 4 bases and J by 7 bases; unmatched bases: 11. This chain's CDR3 is CASSEGTSGYRGTQYF. The CDR3, as DNA: TGTGCCAGCAGCGAAGGGACTAGCGGGTACCGGGGGACCCAGTACTTC.

CDR3 in DNA: TGTGCCAGCAGCTCCTCCGGGACTTTCCACGAGCAGTACTTC. Its protein product is CASSSSGTFHEQYF. The chain links TRBV7-9 to TRBJ2-5; D may be TRBD2 (6 bases). The closer fit of TRBJ2-7 to the DNA end suggests the J call may be wrong. Germline assignment: CDR1 SEHNR and CDR2 FQNEAQ (reference sequence). This CDR3 is 14 amino acids long.

V gene TRBV19 combines with J gene TRBJ2-3, with 12 bases fitting TRBD1. V lost 6 bases, J lost 0 bases, and 4 bases stayed unmatched. The germline CDR1 and CDR2 sequences are LNHDA and SQIVND (reference sequence). The CDR3 has 16 residues. The CDR3 sequence is CASSQGQGASTDTQYF. As DNA, the CDR3 is TGTGCCAGTAGCCAGGGACAGGGGGCGAGCACAGATACGCAGTATTTT.

The chain recombines TRBV5-4 with TRBJ2-7; D is undetermined. The CDR3 spans 14 residues. Germline-derived CDR1 and CDR2 are SGHNT and YYREEE (reference sequence). Between the trimmed V and J ends, which lost 4 bases and 0 bases, there was a span of 11 bases. The CDR3 nucleotides are TGTGCCAGCAGCCCGGACGTATCCTCCTACGAGCAGTACTTC. This translates into CASSPDVSSYEQYF.

V gene TRBV5-4 combines with J gene TRBJ1-6, with D possibly being TRBD1 (6 bases). Germline loops: CDR1 SGHNT, CDR2 YYREEE (reference sequence). The CDR3 loop spans 14 amino acids. The V and J ends lost 5 bases and 11 bases respectively, with 17 bases between them. Written as DNA, the CDR3 is TGTGCCAGCAGTGGTAGGGGGGGCGGGCCACCCCTCCACTTT. Protein product: CASSGRGGGPPLHF.

The chain links TRBV23-1 to TRBJ2-2; 8 positions match TRBD1. TRBV23-1 is identified as an open reading frame with a role that is uncertain. The V gene end was trimmed by 2 bases and the J gene end by 6 bases; junction bases not matched to a gene: 5. The CDR3 is made up of 15 amino acids. CDR3 DNA: TGCGCCAGCAGTCAACCGTCCAGGGGGCCCGGGGAGCTGTTTTTT. This sequence encodes CASSQPSRGPGELFF.

V gene TRBV7-2 combines with J gene TRBJ2-5; 7 nucleotides match TRBD2. The trim removed 5 bases at V and 2 bases at J, leaving 11 bases unmatched. This CDR3 is built from 16 residues. Germline values: CDR1 SGHTA, CDR2 FQGNSA. The CDR3 DNA is TGTGCCAGCAGCGGACGGTTGGGCGGGGGACAAGAGACCCAGTACTTC. This gives the protein CASSGRLGGGQETQYF.

The rearrangement links TRBV15 to TRBJ1-1; D gene uncertain. The germline CDR1 and CDR2 sequences are LNHNV and YYDKDF (reference sequence). CDR3 length equals 15 residues. V lost 0 bases to trimming and J lost 4 bases, with 12 bases between them. The CDR3 loop reads CATSRDGVWGTEAFF. CDR3 DNA sequence: TGTGCCACCAGCAGAGACGGGGTGTGGGGCACTGAAGCTTTCTTT.

V usage is TRBV13 and J usage is TRBJ2-5, with D unresolved. This CDR3 contains 11 residues. V was cut by 2 bases and J by 5 bases, with 3 bases left in between. Germline-derived CDR1 and CDR2 are PRHDT and FYEKMQ (reference sequence). The CDR3 bases are TGTGCCAGCAGCTTATCTGAGACCCAGTACTTC. This translates into CASSLSETQYF.

The CDR3 here is CAWTITGFSGNTIYF. The DNA of the CDR3 is TGTGCCTGGACCATCACAGGTTTCTCTGGAAACACCATATATTTT. V and J are TRBV30 and TRBJ1-3, with a possible D match to TRBD1 (5 bases). This CDR3 spans 15 amino acids. V was trimmed by 4 bases and J by 0 bases, leaving 13 bases between them. Germline-derived CDR1 and CDR2 are GTSNPN and SVGIG (reference sequence).

In nucleotides, the CDR3 is TGTGCCAGCAGCTTCGGACAGAAACTTGGCTACACCTTC. Translating gives CASSFGQKLGYTF. This sequence joins TRBV5-6 and TRBJ1-2; the D gene is possibly TRBD1 (6 bases). Germline V gives CDR1 SGHDT, CDR2 YYEEEE. The CDR3 extends over 13 amino acids. The V and J ends lost 2 bases and 7 bases respectively, with 12 bases between them.

The gene calls are TRBV30 and TRBJ2-3; TRBD2 might be the D (5 bases). The CDR3 totals 14 residues. The ends were cut back, 8 bases at V and 2 bases at J, with 17 bases in the middle. Germline V lookup: CDR1 GTSNPN, CDR2 SVGIG (reference sequence). The chain's CDR3 is CAPNPRAATDTQYF. The CDR3 DNA reads as TGTGCCCCGAACCCTCGAGCGGCCACAGATACGCAGTATTTT.

This chain joins TRBV4-1 and TRBJ1-1; TRBD1 might be the D (5 bases). The V end lost 1 base, the J end lost 4 bases, and 16 bases lay between the germline ends. The germline gives CDR1 MGHRA, CDR2 YSYEKL. The CDR3 runs 16 residues. The CDR3 loop reads CASSQGPQGARTEAFF. The CDR3 nucleotides read TGCGCCAGCAGCCAAGGACCCCAAGGGGCTCGCACTGAAGCTTTCTTT.

The V gene is TRBV19, the J gene TRBJ2-5, with 9 positions matching TRBD1. CDR3 size: 15 residues. Trimming cost V 7 bases and J 5 bases; bases outside gene matches: 11. From germline, CDR1 is LNHDA and CDR2 SQIVND (reference sequence). The CDR3 sequence: CASNQGQGSRETQYF. The CDR3 DNA sequence: TGTGCCAGTAACCAGGGACAGGGCAGTAGGGAGACCCAGTACTTC.

This chain uses TRBV7-3 with TRBJ1-1; D gene unclear. V was clipped by 5 bases and J by 1 base, with 11 bases between them. The length of the CDR3 is 14 residues. Germline CDR1 and CDR2: SGHTA and FQGTGA. The CDR3 reads CASSPGWKNTEAFF. For the CDR3, the DNA is TGTGCCAGCAGCCCGGGATGGAAGAACACTGAAGCTTTCTTT. The full variable domain, its missing parts supplied by reference TRBV7-3 and TRBJ1-1, is GAGVSQTPSNKVTEKGKYVELRCDPISGHTALYWYRQSLGQGPEFLIYFQGTGAADDSGLPNDRFFAVRPEGSVSTLKIQRTERGDSAVYLCASSPGWKNTEAFFGQGTRLTVV.

J is TRBJ2-7 and V is TRBV5-6; 7 bases are a match to TRBD2. With 2 bases clipped from V and 7 bases from J, the junction kept 3 bases outside the gene matches. CDR3 length equals 12 residues. CDR1 is SGHDT and CDR2 is YYEEEE in the germline V gene. This CDR3 reads CASSLRGDEQYF. In DNA form, the CDR3 reads TGTGCCAGCAGCTTACGGGGGGATGAGCAGTACTTC.

This clone was seen just once. The V and J genes are TRBV28 and TRBJ2-5; D not resolved. Germline V gene lookup returns CDR1 MDHEN and CDR2 SYDVKM. Trimming took 6 bases from V and 5 from J, leaving 7 bases between them. CDR3 length: 11 residues. The CDR3 DNA reads as TGTGCCAGCAGCCTTGGGGAGACCCAGTACTTC. Its protein is CASSLGETQYF. The full variable domain, with the rest looked up from reference TRBV28 and TRBJ2-5, is DVKVTQSSRYLVKRTGEKVFLECVQDMDHENMFWYRQDPGLGLRLIYFSYDVKMKEKGDIPEGYSVSREKKERFSLILESASTNQTSMYLCASSLGETQYFGPGTRLLVL.

The count of this clone is one. The chain combines TRBV19 with TRBJ2-7; 7 nucleotides match TRBD1. From germline, CDR1 is LNHDA and CDR2 SQIVND (reference sequence). The CDR3 has 15 residues. V dropped 10 bases and J dropped 0; count of bases not matched to a gene: 12. CDR3 bases: TGTGCCACCCAGGAGAGGGACAGCTCCTCCTACGAGCAGTACTTC. Amino acids: CATQERDSSSYEQYF.

The chain has TRBV4-1 and TRBJ2-7, with 8 bases matching TRBD2. The germline gives CDR1 MGHRA, CDR2 YSYEKL. The V gene end was trimmed by 0 bases and the J gene end by 0 bases; junction bases not matched to a gene: 16. There are 20 residues in the CDR3. In nucleotides, the CDR3 is TGCGCCAGCAGCCAAGATAGGCGCGGTTCCGGGGGGGACCTCTCCTACGAGCAGTACTTC. Amino acids: CASSQDRRGSGGDLSYEQYF.